The 9 T cell receptor beta chains reported below all come from one sample, sequenced in a study of cytomegalovirus exposure and HLA in healthy donors. The PCR was carried out with 60 Vbeta primers and 13 Jbeta primers. This table comes from immunoSEQ multiplex PCR, and its TCRdb copy is limited to in-frame clones, with some not included. The data show fewer than 200,000 clones, approximately 72% seen once. Material for sequencing was PBMCs. Receptors were obtained from a female donor in good health and CMV-seronegative.

The rearrangement links TRBV7-9 to TRBJ2-7; perhaps TRBD1 as D (5 bases). This CDR3 has 15 residues. Germline values: CDR1 SEHNR, CDR2 FQNEAQ (reference sequence). V shed 4 bases and J shed 2 bases, with 15 bases lying between them. Here the CDR3 reads CASSSTTDLTYEQYF. For the CDR3, the DNA is TGTGCCAGCAGCTCTACGACAGATTTAACCTACGAGCAGTACTTC. Supplemented by reference TRBV7-9 and TRBJ2-7, the full variable domain reads DTGVSQNPRHKITKRGQNVTFRCDPISEHNRLYWYRQTLGQGPEFLTYFQNEAQLEKSRLLSDRFSAERPKGSFSTLEIQRTEQGDSAMYLCASSSTTDLTYEQYFGPGTRLTVT.

This clone turned up a few times. V is TRBV19 and J is TRBJ2-1; 15 nucleotides line up with TRBD2. This CDR3 is 18 amino acids long. V dropped 2 bases and J dropped 6; count of bases not matched to a gene: 8. Germline V gives CDR1 LNHDA, CDR2 SQIVND (reference sequence). The CDR3, as DNA: TGTGCCAGTAGTATATTCGGGGGGGGACTAGCGGGAGGCAATGAGCAGTTCTTC. Translation gives CASSIFGGGLAGGNEQFF.

This clone came up a few times. This chain uses TRBV7-6 with TRBJ2-5; D call uncertain. CDR3 length equals 15 residues. V lost 1 base to trimming and J lost 5 bases, with 14 bases between them. Germline-derived CDR1 and CDR2 are SGHVS and FNYEAQ. The DNA of the CDR3 is TGTGCCAGCAGCTTAGATCCTTTACGGTGGGAGACCCAGTACTTC. This codes for CASSLDPLRWETQYF.

The chain joins TRBV27 to TRBJ2-5; D might be TRBD2 (5 bases). The CDR3 is made up of 13 amino acids. The germline CDR1 and CDR2 sequences are MNHEY and SMNVEV (reference sequence). V lost 8 bases, J lost 4 bases, and 14 bases lay in between. The CDR3 is CASALRVIETQYF. The CDR3 nucleotides are TGTGCCAGCGCCCTGAGGGTAATAGAGACCCAGTACTTC.

This chain uses TRBV7-8 with TRBJ1-1; D remains ambiguous. V lost 8 bases, J lost 11 bases, and 27 bases lay in between. Germline loops: CDR1 SGHVS, CDR2 FQNEAQ. CDR3 length: 15 residues. CDR3 loop: CASVDPHSAQRPAFF. The CDR3 coding sequence is TGTGCCAGCGTCGACCCCCACTCAGCCCAGCGGCCCGCTTTCTTT.

V usage is TRBV4-3 and J usage is TRBJ1-1, with a weak D call TRBD1 (6 bases). The CDR3 has 15 residues. V was shortened by 1 base and J by 1 base, with 10 bases between the two germline ends. Germline loops: CDR1 LGHNA, CDR2 YSLEER. Here the CDR3 reads CASSQVDRRNTEAFF. CDR3 nucleotide sequence: TGCGCCAGCAGCCAAGTGGACAGACGGAACACTGAAGCTTTCTTT.

This clone was seen just once. The chain is built from TRBV5-5 and TRBJ1-3, with 10 positions matching TRBD1. Germline assignment: CDR1 SGHKS and CDR2 YYEKEE (reference sequence). The CDR3 is 15 amino acids. J lost 4 bases, V lost 4 bases, and 5 bases had no gene match. The CDR3 loop reads CASSAGQGTGNTIYF. The DNA of the CDR3 is TGTGCCAGCAGCGCGGGACAGGGGACGGGAAACACCATATATTTT.

The rearrangement uses TRBV10-1 and TRBJ2-7, with 8 nucleotides matching TRBD2. This CDR3 has 14 residues. The V gene end was trimmed by 7 bases and the J gene end by 4 bases; junction bases not matched to a gene: 9. Germline loops: CDR1 WNHNN, CDR2 SYGVQD (reference sequence). CDR3 coding DNA: TGCGCCAGCACCCTAGCGGGTGGGAGTTACGAGCAGTACTTC. The encoded protein is CASTLAGGSYEQYF.

The CDR3 spells CASSLVVPSETQYF. In nucleotides, the CDR3 is TGTGCCAGCAGCTTAGTTGTGCCTAGCGAGACCCAGTACTTC. This chain links TRBV7-2 with TRBJ2-5, with a possible D match to TRBD2 (5 bases). Germline CDR1 reads SGHTA; CDR2 reads FQGNSA. CDR3 size: 14 residues. V was clipped by 1 base and J by 5 bases, with 11 bases between them.